The next 32 T cell receptor beta chains were all read from a single sample in a study of cytomegalovirus exposure and HLA in healthy donors. Primers: 60 Vbeta forward and 13 Jbeta reverse. Clones were sequenced by immunoSEQ multiplex PCR, and TCRdb holds only the in-frame ones, with some missing. The sample gives around 150,000 clones, around 81% of which show up once; roughly 13% is in the top ten. Sequencing used PBMCs. The receptor set was obtained from a woman in her fifties or sixties in good health and CMV-seronegative.

The V and J genes are TRBV7-9 and TRBJ2-1; the D is unclear. Germline CDR1 SEHNR, CDR2 FQNEAQ (reference sequence). The CDR3 covers 12 residues. Trimming shortened V by 0 bases and J by 5 bases, and 2 bases separated the two germline ends. As DNA, the CDR3 is TGTGCCAGCAGCTTAGCCGACAATGAGCAGTTCTTC. It yields the protein CASSLADNEQFF.

This chain uses TRBV18 with TRBJ1-2, with 8 bases identical to TRBD1. CDR3 length: 15 amino acids. Germline CDR1 and CDR2: KGHSH and LQKENI. J lost 6 bases, V lost 6 bases, and 12 bases had no gene match. The CDR3 DNA reads TGTGCCAGCTCCCGATCACAGGGGGAAGCGGATGGCTACACCTTC. This translates into CASSRSQGEADGYTF.

V gene TRBV4-1 combines with J gene TRBJ2-7; 8 nucleotides agree with TRBD1. The CDR3 runs to 15 residues. V dropped 1 base and J dropped 1; count of bases not matched to a gene: 3. Germline V gene lookup returns CDR1 MGHRA and CDR2 YSYEKL. The DNA of the CDR3 is TGCGCCAGCAGCCAAGTTTACAGGGGGTCCTACGAGCAGTACTTC. Amino acids: CASSQVYRGSYEQYF.

V and J are TRBV7-9 and TRBJ1-3; the D is unclear. CDR3 length: 14 residues. With 4 bases removed from V and 4 bases from J, the gap between germline ends came to 11 bases. Germline CDR1 and CDR2: SEHNR and FQNEAQ (reference sequence). The CDR3 loop reads CASSSGVTGNTIYF. In DNA form, the CDR3 reads TGTGCCAGCAGCTCCGGGGTGACGGGAAACACCATATATTTT.

The chain carries TRBV2 and TRBJ1-1; maybe TRBD1 (6 bases). Germline V gives CDR1 SNHLY, CDR2 FYNNEI. The CDR3 loop spans 13 amino acids. V lost 5 bases and J 6 bases, leaving 13 bases between the germline ends. The chain's CDR3 is CASSLQGRAEAFF. The CDR3 DNA is TGTGCCAGCAGTTTACAGGGTAGGGCTGAAGCTTTCTTT. The complete variable domain, with remaining parts taken from reference TRBV2 and TRBJ1-1, reads EPEVTQTPSHQVTQMGQEVILRCVPISNHLYFYWYRQILGQKVEFLVSFYNNEISEKSEIFDDQFSVERPDGSNFTLKIRSTKLEDSAMYFCASSLQGRAEAFFGQGTRLTVV.

The chain is built from TRBV12-5 and TRBJ2-1; TRBD1 might be the D (6 bases). Deletions cut 2 bases from V and 7 bases from J, with 36 bases between. The CDR3 extends over 22 amino acids. CDR1 LGHNT and CDR2 FRNRAP come from the germline V gene. The CDR3 here is CASGLFPGGLRFGGPLRNEQFF. In DNA form, the CDR3 reads TGTGCTAGTGGTTTGTTCCCGGGCGGGCTACGCTTTGGGGGCCCCTTAAGGAATGAGCAGTTCTTC.

This clone was seen once. V is TRBV7-9 and J is TRBJ2-5, with 7 positions matching TRBD2. Germline V gene data show CDR1 as SEHNR and CDR2 as FQNEAQ (reference sequence). There are 14 residues in the CDR3. Trimming at V came to 0 bases and at J to 5 bases, leaving 3 bases not matched to a gene. The CDR3 DNA sequence: TGTGCCAGCAGCTTAGCGGGAGGGAGTGAGACCCAGTACTTC. Protein: CASSLAGGSETQYF.

The V call is TRBV7-9, the J call TRBJ1-2; D is unclear. V was shortened by 3 bases and J by 2 bases, with 7 bases between the two germline ends. This CDR3 has 13 residues. CDR1 and CDR2 from the germline V gene are SEHNR and FQNEAQ (reference sequence). The DNA for the CDR3 is TGTGCCAGCAGCTTGGAGGGCAACTATGGCTACACCTTC. Its protein is CASSLEGNYGYTF.

The rearrangement uses TRBV5-1 and TRBJ2-1, with a weak D call TRBD2 (5 bases). V gave up 5 bases and J gave up 8 bases, with 20 bases separating them. Germline V gives CDR1 SGHRS, CDR2 YFSETQ. This CDR3 is 15 amino acids long. CDR3 in DNA: TGCGCCAGCAGTGAGGCTAGCCCTGGGAGAGATGAGCAGTTCTTC. Translating gives CASSEASPGRDEQFF.

The chain has TRBV28 and TRBJ2-3, with TRBD2 identical over 9 bases. Germline V gene lookup returns CDR1 MDHEN and CDR2 SYDVKM. V lost 6 bases to trimming and J lost 0 bases; unmatched junction nucleotides: 7. CDR3 length equals 16 residues. The CDR3 sequence is CASRAGGTSSTDTQYF. The CDR3 bases are TGTGCCAGCAGGGCGGGAGGGACTTCTAGCACAGATACGCAGTATTTT.

The chain links TRBV27 to TRBJ2-7; D not resolved. The CDR3 is 15 amino acids. Germline CDR1 and CDR2: MNHEY and SMNVEV (reference sequence). The ends were cut back, 0 bases at V and 0 bases at J, with 9 bases in the middle. This CDR3 reads CASSLSERSSYEQYF. DNA of the CDR3: TGTGCCAGCAGTTTATCGGAGAGGAGCTCCTACGAGCAGTACTTC.

This sequence joins TRBV5-4 and TRBJ2-7; no definite D call. V was shortened by 0 bases and J by 6 bases, with 10 bases between the two germline ends. In germline, CDR1 is SGHNT, CDR2 YYREEE (reference sequence). The CDR3 spans 13 residues. In DNA form, the CDR3 reads TGTGCCAGCAGCTTGGACGAGGTGGGCGAGCAGTACTTC. Translation: CASSLDEVGEQYF.

The CDR3 coding sequence is TGTGCCAGCAGCCGCTGGGAGCAACTAGCCAAAAACATTCAGTACTTC. Encoded protein: CASSRWEQLAKNIQYF. The gene calls are TRBV5-6 and TRBJ2-4, with a weak D call TRBD2 (5 bases). V lost 4 bases and J lost 0, with 14 bases in between. The germline gives CDR1 SGHDT, CDR2 YYEEEE. This CDR3 comprises 16 residues.

The chain has TRBV21-1 and TRBJ2-7; the table calls TRBD1, which could not be checked here. TRBV21-1 is deemed a pseudogene. CDR3 length: 17 amino acids. DNA of the CDR3: TGTGCCAGCAACCGGGAAGTCCGGGACAGGTTAATCTACGAGCAGTACTTC. Translated: CASNREVRDRLIYEQYF.

The rearrangement links TRBV5-1 to TRBJ2-5, with D perhaps TRBD1 (6 bases). Trimming shortened V by 0 bases and J by 3 bases, and 12 bases separated the two germline ends. The CDR3 loop spans 15 amino acids. CDR1 SGHRS and CDR2 YFSETQ come from the germline V gene. The DNA of the CDR3 is TGCGCCAGCAGCTTGGACCAGGGGAGAGAAGAGACCCAGTACTTC. Encoded protein: CASSLDQGREETQYF.

The rearrangement uses TRBV4-3 and TRBJ2-6; a weak D match, TRBD1 (6 bases). The CDR3 totals 18 residues. CDR1 is LGHNA and CDR2 is YSLEER in the germline V gene. V was shortened by 3 bases and J by 2 bases, with 17 bases between the two germline ends. The CDR3 spells CASSQDKQGVTGANVLTF. DNA for the CDR3: TGCGCCAGCAGCCAGGATAAACAGGGAGTTACTGGGGCCAACGTCCTGACTTTC.

In DNA, the CDR3 is TGTGCCAGCAGACGCGAGGGAGGGGTTAGCAATCAGCCCCAGCATTTT. Translated, it gives CASRREGGVSNQPQHF. J is TRBJ1-5 and V is TRBV2; D might be TRBD1 (5 bases). V shed 6 bases and J shed 0 bases, with 15 bases lying between them. Germline V gives CDR1 SNHLY, CDR2 FYNNEI. The CDR3 runs 16 residues.

The rearrangement links TRBV10-2 to TRBJ2-7, with a tentative D call TRBD2 (6 bases). From germline, CDR1 is WSHSY and CDR2 SAAADI. V was cut by 10 bases and J by 5 bases, with 18 bases left in between. The CDR3 contains 13 residues. The CDR3 is CAIKNGSVHEQYF. The CDR3 DNA sequence: TGCGCCATAAAGAACGGGAGTGTCCACGAGCAGTACTTC.

This chain uses TRBV6-5 with TRBJ2-1, with D maybe TRBD2 (5 bases). V was clipped by 0 bases and J by 6 bases, with 9 bases between them. Germline V gene data show CDR1 as MNHEY and CDR2 as SVGAGI. The CDR3 is 14 residues long. CDR3 protein: CASSYSPGFNEQFF. In DNA, the CDR3 is TGTGCCAGCAGTTACTCGCCGGGGTTCAATGAGCAGTTCTTC.

V and J are TRBV6-6 and TRBJ2-1; tentative D call: TRBD2 (6 bases). Germline V CDR1 and CDR2: MNHNY, SVGAGI (reference sequence). The CDR3 spans 14 residues. Between the trimmed V and J ends, which lost 8 bases and 4 bases, there was a span of 15 bases. CDR3 protein: CASHRDSHYNEQFF. The CDR3, as DNA: TGTGCCAGCCACCGGGACTCCCATTACAATGAGCAGTTCTTC.

The chain combines TRBV9 with TRBJ1-1; TRBD1 agrees at 8 bases. Germline CDR1 SGDLS, CDR2 YYNGEE. The V and J ends lost 6 bases and 6 bases, in that order; junction bases with no gene match: 10. This CDR3 contains 14 residues. CDR3 region: CASNTGTGSAEAFF. CDR3 DNA sequence: TGTGCCAGCAACACCGGGACAGGTAGCGCTGAAGCTTTCTTT.

The chain couples TRBV19 to TRBJ2-4, with D possibly matching TRBD1 (6 bases). CDR1 LNHDA and CDR2 SQIVND come from the germline V gene (reference sequence). The CDR3 sequence is 15 residues long. The V and J ends lost 4 bases and 0 bases respectively, with 10 bases between them. CDR3 bases: TGTGCCAGTAGTAGGGCAGGGGAAGCCAAAAACATTCAGTACTTC. Translating gives CASSRAGEAKNIQYF.

V gene TRBV19 combines with J gene TRBJ2-5, with TRBD2 identical over 7 bases. V was pared by 3 bases and J by 5 bases, with 9 bases of the junction left unmatched. CDR1 and CDR2 from the germline V gene are LNHDA and SQIVND (reference sequence). The CDR3 length is 15 residues. CDR3 in amino acids: CASSMGGPGGETQYF. The CDR3 DNA is TGTGCCAGTAGTATGGGAGGCCCCGGGGGGGAGACCCAGTACTTC.

This sequence joins TRBV4-1 and TRBJ1-4; D is undetermined. The CDR3 is made up of 15 amino acids. CDR1 MGHRA and CDR2 YSYEKL come from the germline V gene. Trimming left V 0 bases short and J 7 bases short, with 12 bases between. CDR3: CASSQELGSGEKLFF. The CDR3 coding sequence is TGCGCCAGCAGCCAAGAACTAGGCAGCGGTGAAAAACTGTTTTTT.

The V and J genes are TRBV4-2 and TRBJ2-3; TRBD1 is a possible D gene (5 bases). Between the trimmed V and J ends, which lost 1 base and 4 bases, there was a span of 24 bases. This CDR3 region has 19 residues. CDR1 and CDR2 (germline): LGHNA, YNFKEQ. The CDR3 sequence is CASSQGIRDWPLPADTQYF. The CDR3 region has the DNA TGTGCCAGCAGCCAAGGAATCAGGGATTGGCCTCTGCCTGCAGATACGCAGTATTTT.

The chain joins TRBV18 to TRBJ1-2; the D gene is possibly TRBD1 (5 bases). V dropped 3 bases and J dropped 7 bases, with 18 bases sitting between them. The CDR3 loop spans 15 amino acids. The germline V gene has CDR1 KGHSH and CDR2 LQKENI. In DNA form, the CDR3 reads TGTGCCAGCTCACCGACAGAGAACCATTGGGCTGGCTACACCTTC. Its translation: CASSPTENHWAGYTF.

The chain recombines TRBV28 with TRBJ1-2; no clear D gene. Between the trimmed V and J ends, which lost 8 bases and 2 bases, there was a span of 12 bases. The CDR3 extends over 13 amino acids. Germline CDR1 is MDHEN and CDR2 is SYDVKM. CDR3 in amino acids: CASGGVGNYGYTF. The CDR3 coding sequence is TGTGCCAGCGGAGGTGTCGGGAACTATGGCTACACCTTC.

With respect to this clone: One junction end does not reproduce the germline sequence, and a read error may be involved. The rearrangement links TRBV7-9 to TRBJ2-7; 9 bases map to TRBD1. CDR3 length equals 15 residues. Germline CDR1 and CDR2: SEHNR and FQNEAQ (reference sequence). The CDR3 bases are TGTTCCAGCAGCTCAAGGACAGGGGCGACCTACGAGCAGTACTTC. It specifies CSSSSRTGATYEQYF.

This chain joins TRBV5-1 and TRBJ2-2; 12 positions match TRBD1. The germline V gene encodes CDR1 SGHRS and CDR2 YFSETQ. This CDR3 contains 17 residues. V gave up 3 bases and J gave up 7 bases; unmatched junction bases: 10. DNA for the CDR3: TGCGCCAGCAGCTCCGCCGCTGGGACAGGGGGCGGCGGGGAGCTGTTTTTT. It specifies CASSSAAGTGGGGELFF.

This chain links TRBV27 with TRBJ1-5; D unresolved. From germline, CDR1 is MNHEY and CDR2 SMNVEV (reference sequence). The V end was cut by 4 bases, the J end by 4 bases, with 14 bases between. The CDR3 has 15 residues. DNA of the CDR3: TGTGCCAGCAGTTCCCATGAGAGGCCGAATCAGCCCCAGCATTTT. It encodes CASSSHERPNQPQHF.

V usage is TRBV10-3 and J usage is TRBJ1-1; possibly TRBD1 for D (5 bases). V gave up 6 bases and J gave up 2 bases, with 10 bases separating them. The CDR3 contains 13 residues. Germline-derived CDR1 and CDR2 are ENHRY and SYGVKD. The CDR3 DNA reads TGTGCCATCAGCCGGGACTTTAACACTGAAGCTTTCTTT. It codes for CAISRDFNTEAFF.

Notes on this clone: The junction differs from germline at one of its ends, possibly a read error. The chain couples TRBV7-9 to TRBJ1-6; D call uncertain. This CDR3 is 12 amino acids long. Germline-derived CDR1 and CDR2 are SEHNR and FQNEAQ (reference sequence). DNA for the CDR3: TGTTCCAGCAGCTTTACCGGGGAGACCCTCCACTTT. Residues: CSSSFTGETLHF.